Listed here are 20 T cell receptor beta chains from one sample, sequenced in a study of control samples from healthy donors and cancer patients. The assay was immunoSEQ multiplex PCR, and TCRdb's table has in-frame clones only and misses some. The sample shows under 150,000 clones, under 90% of them seen only once. The sample consisted of PBMCs. The receptor source for this set is a man in his forties or fifties with head and neck cancer.

The V gene is TRBV7-2, the J gene TRBJ2-1; D is perhaps TRBD1 (6 bases). The CDR3 consists of 12 residues. V was clipped by 5 bases and J by 11 bases, with 13 bases between them. Germline CDR1 reads SGHTA; CDR2 reads FQGNSA. CDR3 nucleotide sequence: TGTGCCAGCAGCGCCTACAGGGACCAGCAGTTCTTC. It yields the protein CASSAYRDQQFF.

The chain is built from TRBV28 and TRBJ2-3; TRBD2 is a possible D gene (5 bases). CDR1 is MDHEN, CDR2 SYDVKM, per germline. There are 13 residues in the CDR3. Trimming took 5 bases from V and 2 from J, leaving 8 bases between them. This chain's CDR3 is CASSLLVTDTQYF. DNA for the CDR3: TGTGCCAGCAGTCTACTAGTCACAGATACGCAGTATTTT.

The V gene is TRBV6-5, the J gene TRBJ1-1; D gene unclear. V was shortened by 0 bases and J by 4 bases, with 12 bases between the two germline ends. The CDR3 is 15 residues long. CDR1 is MNHEY and CDR2 is SVGAGI in the germline V gene. The CDR3 DNA reads TGTGCCAGCAGTTACTCGAGAGGCTCAGGCACTGAAGCTTTCTTT. This translates into CASSYSRGSGTEAFF.

The CDR3 coding sequence is TGTGCCAGCAGTGAAGGGAGGGGGGCCACCGGGGAGCTGTTTTTT. Protein sequence: CASSEGRGATGELFF. The V and J genes are TRBV6-4 and TRBJ2-2, with a weak D call TRBD2 (7 bases). This CDR3 contains 15 residues. Trimming cost V 3 bases and J 4 bases, with 12 bases left between them. Germline V CDR1 and CDR2: MRHNA, SNTAGT.

The CDR3 DNA is TGTGCCAGCAGCCAAGATTTTCAGAACACTGAAGCTTTCTTT. Its translation is CASSQDFQNTEAFF. The chain combines TRBV4-2 with TRBJ1-1; D is uncertain. CDR3 size: 14 residues. CDR1 is LGHNA and CDR2 is YNFKEQ in the germline V gene. Trimming took off 0 bases at V and 1 base at J, with 6 bases between the two ends.

The chain links TRBV6-5 to TRBJ1-1; weak D call: TRBD1 (5 bases). This CDR3 is built from 12 residues. Trimming stripped 11 bases from V and 4 bases from J, with 14 bases between. The germline V gene has CDR1 MNHEY and CDR2 SVGAGI. The CDR3 DNA is TGTGCCTCCCGGGGCACGGGCACTGAAGCTTTCTTT. It encodes CASRGTGTEAFF.

This chain links TRBV19 with TRBJ2-3, with 12 bases that match TRBD1. Germline-derived CDR1 and CDR2 are LNHDA and SQIVND (reference sequence). The CDR3 covers 16 residues. V was clipped by 2 bases and J by 6 bases; unmatched bases: 6. CDR3 sequence reads: CASSILPGQGADTQYF. CDR3 sequence (DNA): TGTGCCAGTAGTATACTTCCGGGACAGGGGGCCGATACGCAGTATTTT.

In DNA form, the CDR3 reads TGTGCCAGCAGCTTGGACAGGGCTGAGCAGTACTTC. It yields the protein CASSLDRAEQYF. V usage is TRBV7-8 and J usage is TRBJ2-7; 8 nucleotides agree with TRBD1. The CDR3 contains 12 residues. The germline gives CDR1 SGHVS, CDR2 FQNEAQ. V lost 3 bases to trimming and J lost 7 bases; unmatched junction nucleotides: 2.

The rearrangement joins TRBV27 to TRBJ2-5; 7 nucleotides agree with TRBD2. V dropped 4 bases and J dropped 0; count of bases not matched to a gene: 2. The CDR3 is 14 residues long. From germline, CDR1 is MNHEY and CDR2 SMNVEV (reference sequence). CDR3: CASSSGLDQETQYF. CDR3 nucleotide sequence: TGTGCCAGCAGTTCAGGACTAGACCAAGAGACCCAGTACTTC.

The V gene is TRBV13, the J gene TRBJ1-6; 7 nucleotides align to TRBD1. The germline CDR1 and CDR2 sequences are PRHDT and FYEKMQ (reference sequence). V lost 4 bases, J lost 0 bases, and 0 bases stayed unmatched. The CDR3 spans 15 residues. This chain's CDR3 is CASSSGGSYNSPLHF. The CDR3 DNA reads TGTGCCAGCAGCTCAGGGGGCTCCTATAATTCACCCCTCCACTTT. Full variable domain (remainder filled in from reference TRBV13 and TRBJ1-6): AAGVIQSPRHLIKEKRETATLKCYPIPRHDTVYWYQQGPGQDPQFLISFYEKMQSDKGSIPDRFSAQQFSDYHSELNMSSLELGDSALYFCASSSGGSYNSPLHFGNGTRLTVT.

The chain combines TRBV28 with TRBJ2-1, with D perhaps assigned TRBD1 or TRBD2 (5 bases each). The V and J ends lost 11 bases and 4 bases respectively, with 15 bases between them. Looked up from germline, CDR1 is MDHEN and CDR2 is SYDVKM. This CDR3 has 13 amino acids. As DNA, the CDR3 is TGTGCCTACCAATCGGGGCAGTACAATGAGCAGTTCTTC. Translation gives CAYQSGQYNEQFF.

The rearrangement links TRBV30 to TRBJ1-1; D ambiguous. The CDR3 extends over 13 amino acids. V lost 5 bases to trimming and J lost 6 bases, with 16 bases between them. Per the germline V gene, CDR1 is GTSNPN and CDR2 is SVGIG (reference sequence). The CDR3 reads CAWDSGVGPEAFF. The CDR3 nucleotides read TGTGCCTGGGACTCGGGAGTCGGTCCTGAAGCTTTCTTT.

The rearrangement uses TRBV18 and TRBJ2-5; no reliable D call. CDR1 KGHSH and CDR2 LQKENI come from the germline V gene. Trimming stripped 6 bases from V and 1 base from J, with 12 bases between. CDR3 size: 14 residues. CDR3 sequence reads: CASSLGPSQETQYF. CDR3 nucleotide sequence: TGTGCCAGCTCGCTCGGACCCTCCCAAGAGACCCAGTACTTC.

CDR3 in amino acids: CASSLPQDSYGYTF. As DNA, the CDR3 is TGCGCCAGCAGCTTACCTCAGGACAGCTATGGCTACACCTTC. The chain couples TRBV5-1 to TRBJ1-2, with D possibly TRBD1 on 6 matching bases. Trimming left V 2 bases short and J 4 bases short, with 12 bases between. Germline-derived CDR1 and CDR2 are SGHRS and YFSETQ. This CDR3 is 14 amino acids long.

This clone was seen only a few times. The chain employs TRBV12-5 and TRBJ1-5, with D perhaps TRBD1 (5 bases). Germline V lookup: CDR1 LGHNT, CDR2 FRNRAP. V lost 0 bases to trimming and J lost 0 bases, with 12 bases between them. The CDR3 has 17 residues. The CDR3 coding sequence is TGTGCTAGTGGTTTGGTACAGGCAGATTATAGCAATCAGCCCCAGCATTTT. Translating it yields CASGLVQADYSNQPQHF.

V gene TRBV9 combines with J gene TRBJ1-1, with D unresolved. V was trimmed by 0 bases and J by 4 bases, leaving 10 bases between them. The V gene's germline CDR1 is SGDLS and CDR2 YYNGEE. The CDR3 has 14 residues. CDR3 protein: CASSVDPLSTEAFF. Written as DNA, the CDR3 is TGTGCCAGCAGCGTAGACCCTTTGAGCACTGAAGCTTTCTTT.

The chain is built from TRBV2 and TRBJ1-6; 8 nucleotides agree with TRBD1. The V segment lost 6 bases and the J segment 10 bases; nucleotides outside the gene matches: 5. Per the germline V gene, CDR1 is SNHLY and CDR2 is FYNNEI. The CDR3 totals 13 residues. The CDR3 sequence: CASRDREGSPLHF. CDR3 coding DNA: TGTGCCAGCAGGGACAGGGAGGGGTCACCCCTCCACTTT. Together with reference TRBV2 and TRBJ1-6, the CDR3 gives the full variable domain: EPEVTQTPSHQVTQMGQEVILRCVPISNHLYFYWYRQILGQKVEFLVSFYNNEISEKSEIFDDQFSVERPDGSNFTLKIRSTKLEDSAMYFCASRDREGSPLHFGNGTRLTVT.

The rearrangement uses TRBV24-1 and TRBJ1-5; D not resolved. The CDR3 length is 12 residues. The ends were cut back, 0 bases at V and 5 bases at J, with 1 base in the middle. Germline lookup yields CDR1 KGHDR and CDR2 SFDVKD. The CDR3 loop is CATSDLHQPQHF. The CDR3 region has the DNA TGTGCCACCAGTGATTTGCATCAGCCCCAGCATTTT.

The J gene is TRBJ2-7, the V gene TRBV2; possibly TRBD2 for D (7 bases). CDR3 length: 12 amino acids. Germline assignment: CDR1 SNHLY and CDR2 FYNNEI. Trimming removed 7 bases at V and 4 bases at J, with 11 bases between. DNA for the CDR3: TGTGCCAGCAAGGGGGGGGGATACGAGCAGTACTTC. Its protein is CASKGGGYEQYF.

The chain combines TRBV10-3 with TRBJ2-3, with 8 bases matching TRBD2. The J segment lost 2 bases and the V segment lost 2 bases, leaving 9 bases of the junction unmatched. Germline CDR1 ENHRY, CDR2 SYGVKD. This CDR3 region has 17 residues. The CDR3 region has the DNA TGTGCCATCAGTGAGCCAGAGCGGGGGAAACTCACAGATACGCAGTATTTT. It translates to CAISEPERGKLTDTQYF.